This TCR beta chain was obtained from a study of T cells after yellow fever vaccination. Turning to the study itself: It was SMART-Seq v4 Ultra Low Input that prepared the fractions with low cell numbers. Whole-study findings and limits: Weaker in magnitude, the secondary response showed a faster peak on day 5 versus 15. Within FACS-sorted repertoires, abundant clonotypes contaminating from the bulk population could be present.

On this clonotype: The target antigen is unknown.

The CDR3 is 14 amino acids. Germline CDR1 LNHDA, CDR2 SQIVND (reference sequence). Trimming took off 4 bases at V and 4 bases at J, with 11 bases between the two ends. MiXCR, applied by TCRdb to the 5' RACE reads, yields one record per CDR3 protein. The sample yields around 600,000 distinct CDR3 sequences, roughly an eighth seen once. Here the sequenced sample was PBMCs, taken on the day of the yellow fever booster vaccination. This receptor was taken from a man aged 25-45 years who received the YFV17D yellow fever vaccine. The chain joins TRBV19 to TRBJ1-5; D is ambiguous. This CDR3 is CASSKDGFNQPQHF. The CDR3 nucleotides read TGTGCCAGTAGTAAGGACGGATTTAATCAGCCCCAGCATTTT.